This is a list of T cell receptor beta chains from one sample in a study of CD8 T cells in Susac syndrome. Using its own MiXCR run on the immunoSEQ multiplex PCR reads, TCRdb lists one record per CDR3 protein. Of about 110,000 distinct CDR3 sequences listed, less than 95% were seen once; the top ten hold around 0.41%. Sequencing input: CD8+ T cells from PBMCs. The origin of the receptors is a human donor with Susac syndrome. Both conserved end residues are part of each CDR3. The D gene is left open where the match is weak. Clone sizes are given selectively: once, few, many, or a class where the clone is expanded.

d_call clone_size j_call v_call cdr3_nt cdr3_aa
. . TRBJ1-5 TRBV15 TGTGCCACCAGCCAGGTCAATCAGCCCCAGCATTTT CATSQVNQPQHF
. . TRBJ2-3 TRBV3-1 TGTGCCAGCAGCCAAGCGGAATTGACAGATACGCAGTATTTT CASSQAELTDTQYF
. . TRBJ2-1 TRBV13 TGTGCCAGCAGCTTAAGGGCCAGGGTGGTCTACAATGAGCAGTTCTTC CASSLRARVVYNEQFF
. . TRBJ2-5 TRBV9 TGTGCCAGCAGCTTTACCGGGACTCCCAAAGAGACCCAGTACTTC CASSFTGTPKETQYF
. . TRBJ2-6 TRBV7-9 TGTGCCAGCAGCTTAGCCGCGGACTCTGGGGCCAACGTCCTGACTTTC CASSLAADSGANVLTF
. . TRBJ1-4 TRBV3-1 TGTGCCAGCAGAGCAGGGGCTAATGAAAAACTGTTTTTT CASRAGANEKLFF
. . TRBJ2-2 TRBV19 TGTGCCAGTAGTATGGGACGGACAACCGGGGAGCTGTTTTTT CASSMGRTTGELFF
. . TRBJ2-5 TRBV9 TGTGCCAGCAGCGCAGGACAGCAAGAGACCCAGTACTTC CASSAGQQETQYF
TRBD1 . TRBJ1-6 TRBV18 TGTGCCAGCTCCCACAGGGGCTACGACGATGGTTCACCCCTCCACTTT CASSHRGYDDGSPLHF
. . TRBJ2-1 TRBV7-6 TGTGCCAGCAGCTTAGAACATCGACCACTCTACAATGAGCAGTTCTTC CASSLEHRPLYNEQFF
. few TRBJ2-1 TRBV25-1 TGTGCCAGCAGTGATCGCGTTTCTGGGCAGTTCTTC CASSDRVSGQFF
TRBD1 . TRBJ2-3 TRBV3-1 TGTGCCAGCAGCCTCCGGGACAGGGGAGCTGATACGCAGTATTTT CASSLRDRGADTQYF
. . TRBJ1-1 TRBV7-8 TGTGCCAGCAGCTCTCCAGAAGGGACATCCACTGAAGCTTTCTTT CASSSPEGTSTEAFF
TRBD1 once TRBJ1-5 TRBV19 TGTGCCAGTGGACAGGGCACTCGGCCCCAGCATTTT CASGQGTRPQHF
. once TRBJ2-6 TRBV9 TGTGCCAGCAGCACGCGTGGGGGGAGGTCTGGGGCCAACGTCCTGACTTTC CASSTRGGRSGANVLTF
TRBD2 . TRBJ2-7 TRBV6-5 TGTGCCAGCAGTCCCGGGAGGGGACCCTACGAGCAGTACTTC CASSPGRGPYEQYF
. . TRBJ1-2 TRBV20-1 TGCAGTGCTAGAGATATGACAGGCGGCGGCTACACCTTC CSARDMTGGGYTF
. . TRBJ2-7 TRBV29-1 TGCAGCGTTGAGGGGGGCAGGGGCACCTACGAGCAGTACTTC CSVEGGRGTYEQYF